The TCR beta chain under discussion was sequenced for a study of early T cells in non-severe SARS-CoV-2 infection. A single record per CDR3 protein comes from TCRdb applying MiXCR to the 5' RACE reads. The table shows under 70,000 distinct CDR3 sequences, with 11% occurring only once. At least ten counts were recorded for this clonotype. Material: whole blood. The sequence came from an adult who was a healthcare worker with PCR-confirmed SARS-CoV-2 infection or an uninfected control (not recorded which).

This CDR3 reads CASSATGISTDTQYF. The CDR3 coding sequence is TGTGCCAGCAGTGCTACGGGGATTAGCACAGATACGCAGTATTTT. This rearrangement joins TRBV2 to TRBJ2-3; D possibly corresponds to TRBD2 (5 bases). Germline V gene data show CDR1 as SNHLY and CDR2 as FYNNEI. This CDR3 is 15 amino acids long. Between the trimmed V and J ends, which lost 4 bases and 0 bases, there was a span of 11 bases.